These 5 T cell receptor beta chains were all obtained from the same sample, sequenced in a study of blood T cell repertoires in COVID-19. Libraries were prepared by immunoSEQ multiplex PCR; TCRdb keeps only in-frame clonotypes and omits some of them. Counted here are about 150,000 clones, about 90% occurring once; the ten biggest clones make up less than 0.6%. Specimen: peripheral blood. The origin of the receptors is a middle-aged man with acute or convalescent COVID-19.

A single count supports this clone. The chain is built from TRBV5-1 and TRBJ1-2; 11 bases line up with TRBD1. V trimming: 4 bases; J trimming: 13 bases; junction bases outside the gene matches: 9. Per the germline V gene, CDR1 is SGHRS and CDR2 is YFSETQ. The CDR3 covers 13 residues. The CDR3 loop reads CASSGDRGSLGTF. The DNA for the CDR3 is TGCGCCAGCAGCGGGGACAGGGGGTCGTTGGGCACCTTC.

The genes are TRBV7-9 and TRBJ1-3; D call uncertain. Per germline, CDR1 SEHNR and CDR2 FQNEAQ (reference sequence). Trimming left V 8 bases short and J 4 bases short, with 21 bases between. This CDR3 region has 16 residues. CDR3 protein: CASSAPRQAGGNTIYF. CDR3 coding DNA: TGTGCCAGCTCCGCCCCTAGGCAGGCGGGGGGAAACACCATATATTTT.

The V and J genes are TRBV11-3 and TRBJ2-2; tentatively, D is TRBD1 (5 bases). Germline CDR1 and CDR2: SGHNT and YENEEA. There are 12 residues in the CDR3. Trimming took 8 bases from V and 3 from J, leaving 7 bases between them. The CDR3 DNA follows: TGTGCCAGCGCAGGGTACACCGGGGAGCTGTTTTTT. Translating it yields CASAGYTGELFF. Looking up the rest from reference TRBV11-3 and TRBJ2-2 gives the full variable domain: EAGVVQSPRYKIIEKKQPVAFWCNPISGHNTLYWYLQNLGQGPELLIRYENEEAVDDSQLPKDRFSAERLKGVDSTLKIQPAELGDSAVYLCASAGYTGELFFGEGSRLTVL.

CDR3 DNA sequence: TGTGCCACCAGCAGAGATCGGAGAAATCCGAACACCGGGGAGCTGTTTTTT. It yields the protein CATSRDRRNPNTGELFF. This chain links TRBV15 with TRBJ2-2; D is uncertain. Trimming stripped 0 bases from V and 0 bases from J, with 11 bases between. This CDR3 has 17 amino acids. Germline CDR1 LNHNV, CDR2 YYDKDF (reference sequence). Drawing the rest from reference TRBV15 and TRBJ2-2, the complete variable domain is DAMVIQNPRYQVTQFGKPVTLSCSQTLNHNVMYWYQQKSSQAPKLLFHYYDKDFNNEADTPDNFQSRRPNTSFCFLDIRSPGLGDTAMYLCATSRDRRNPNTGELFFGEGSRLTVL.

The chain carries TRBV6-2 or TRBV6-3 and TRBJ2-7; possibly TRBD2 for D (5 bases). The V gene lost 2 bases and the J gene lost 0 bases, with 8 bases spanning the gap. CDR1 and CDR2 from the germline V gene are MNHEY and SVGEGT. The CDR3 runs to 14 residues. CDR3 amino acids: CASSYEGVSYEQYV. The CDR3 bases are TGTGCCAGCAGTTACGAGGGAGTCTCCTACGAGCAGTACGTC.